These 10 T cell receptor beta chains share one sample of origin, sequenced in a study of blood T cell repertoires in COVID-19. Measured with immunoSEQ multiplex PCR; TCRdb has only the in-frame clones, and not every one. This repertoire shows some 260,000 clones, over 75% found once; its top ten account for more than 1.5%. The sample consisted of PBMCs or T cells enriched from blood (not recorded which). These receptors were obtained from a man aged 40-49 years who had recovered from COVID-19.

The rearrangement links TRBV2 to TRBJ2-3; 15 bases are shared with TRBD2. Germline V gene lookup returns CDR1 SNHLY and CDR2 FYNNEI. The CDR3 loop spans 18 amino acids. V lost 3 bases, J lost 3 bases, and 7 bases stayed unmatched. CDR3: CASSDGLAGGPRTDTQYF. DNA of the CDR3: TGTGCCAGCAGTGACGGACTAGCGGGGGGGCCTCGTACAGATACGCAGTATTTT.

V gene TRBV7-8 combines with J gene TRBJ2-7; D is unclear. CDR1 is SGHVS, CDR2 FQNEAQ, per germline. Deletions cut 8 bases from V and 5 bases from J, with 28 bases between. This CDR3 spans 17 amino acids. CDR3 coding DNA: TGTGCCAGCCTCTCAAAGTCTGTAGCAGAGCGATGGAACGAGCAGTACTTC. Encoded protein: CASLSKSVAERWNEQYF.

This rearrangement joins TRBV2 to TRBJ1-2, with D tentatively TRBD1 (5 bases). V was cut by 7 bases and J by 8 bases, with 20 bases left in between. This CDR3 comprises 14 residues. Germline loops: CDR1 SNHLY, CDR2 FYNNEI. The CDR3 reads CASTAGPSGGGYTF. The CDR3 nucleotides are TGTGCCAGCACCGCCGGGCCTTCCGGGGGGGGCTACACCTTC. The full variable domain, its missing parts supplied by reference TRBV2 and TRBJ1-2, is EPEVTQTPSHQVTQMGQEVILRCVPISNHLYFYWYRQILGQKVEFLVSFYNNEISEKSEIFDDQFSVERPDGSNFTLKIRSTKLEDSAMYFCASTAGPSGGGYTFGSGTRLTVV.

J is TRBJ2-1 and V is TRBV7-2; 11 nucleotides agree with TRBD2. The ends lost 6 bases at V and 6 bases at J; junction bases unmatched: 7. This CDR3 region has 15 residues. The germline V gene encodes CDR1 SGHTA and CDR2 FQGNSA. CDR3 nucleotides: TGTGCCAGCAGTTCCACTAGCGGGGGACTCAATGAGCAGTTCTTC. Protein product: CASSSTSGGLNEQFF.

The V gene is TRBV27, the J gene TRBJ1-1; D gene unclear. V shed 5 bases and J shed 1 base, with 14 bases lying between them. Germline CDR1 is MNHEY and CDR2 is SMNVEV (reference sequence). The CDR3 has 15 amino acids. CDR3: CASSPLGTGNTEAFF. The CDR3 DNA is TGTGCCAGCAGTCCCCTGGGTACGGGGAACACTGAAGCTTTCTTT.

A few counts support this clone. DNA of the CDR3: TGTGCCAGCTCACCAGGGGGGTCATATGAGCAGTTCTTC. Protein sequence: CASSPGGSYEQFF. This chain connects TRBV18 to TRBJ2-1; tentative D call: TRBD2 (6 bases). Germline V gene lookup returns CDR1 KGHSH and CDR2 LQKENI. Trimming shortened V by 2 bases and J by 8 bases, and 10 bases separated the two germline ends. The CDR3 extends over 13 amino acids.

This clone was recorded a few times. V gene TRBV10-3 combines with J gene TRBJ2-1; 10 positions match TRBD1. The length of the CDR3 is 16 residues. Trimming removed 6 bases from V and 9 bases from J; junction bases left unmatched: 14. CDR1 is ENHRY and CDR2 is SYGVKD in the germline V gene. CDR3 sequence (DNA): TGTGCCATCAGCGAGACAGGGGGCGAAAGGTGGGGTGAGCAGTTCTTC. Translation gives CAISETGGERWGEQFF.

This sequence joins TRBV18 and TRBJ2-1, with D perhaps matching TRBD1 (6 bases). V was clipped by 4 bases and J by 6 bases, with 13 bases between them. CDR1 and CDR2 (germline): KGHSH, LQKENI. The CDR3 length is 14 residues. CDR3 amino acids: CASSLLGTLNEQFF. Here the CDR3 DNA reads TGTGCCAGCTCACTCCTAGGGACACTCAATGAGCAGTTCTTC. The entire variable domain, with the rest obtained from reference TRBV18 and TRBJ2-1, is as follows: NAGVMQNPRHLVRRRGQEARLRCSPMKGHSHVYWYRQLPEEGLKFMVYLQKENIIDESGMPKERFSAEFPKEGPSILRIQQVVRGDSAAYFCASSLLGTLNEQFFGPGTRLTVL.

The chain couples TRBV27 to TRBJ2-5, with D possibly TRBD1 on 6 matching bases. CDR1 is MNHEY, CDR2 SMNVEV, per germline (reference sequence). The CDR3 runs to 13 residues. The V end was cut by 6 bases, the J end by 5 bases, with 13 bases between. The CDR3 DNA is TGTGCCAGCAGACAGGGTGGGTGGGAGACCCAGTACTTC. Protein: CASRQGGWETQYF.

The rearrangement links TRBV5-5 to TRBJ2-7; maybe TRBD2 (6 bases). This CDR3 has 14 amino acids. V was cut by 1 base and J by 3 bases, with 11 bases left in between. Germline values: CDR1 SGHKS, CDR2 YYEKEE (reference sequence). The CDR3 sequence: CASSLSVADYEQYF. CDR3 coding DNA: TGTGCCAGCAGCTTGAGCGTAGCGGACTACGAGCAGTACTTC.